The present T cell receptor beta chain was sequenced within a study of OX40 agonist ivuxolimab in advanced cancers. Sequenced by immunoSEQ multiplex PCR; TCRdb stores in-frame clones only, minus some. The table lists around 45,000 clones, approximately 91% of them singletons, with roughly 7.8% in the top ten. Trimming stripped 3 bases from V and 0 bases from J, with 11 bases between. The CDR3 spans 15 residues. In germline, CDR1 is WNHNN, CDR2 SYGVQD (reference sequence). The TCR sequence derives from an adult with an advanced solid tumor such as melanoma, head and neck, liver or kidney cancer. The chain employs TRBV10-1 and TRBJ1-2; D ambiguous. The material sequenced was CD4+ or CD8+ T cells sorted from blood, taken in a trial of the OX40 agonist ivuxolimab. CDR3: CASSDWQLPNYGYTF. The CDR3 DNA is TGCGCCAGCAGTGATTGGCAGCTCCCTAACTATGGCTACACCTTC.